The 7 T cell receptor beta chains listed next were all sequenced from one sample in a study of T-cell reconstitution after alpha-beta-depleted transplantation in children. Unique molecular identifiers were incorporated when the TCRbeta library was constructed. TCRdb fed the PCR reads into MiXCR, producing one record per CDR3 protein. This sample has about 600,000 distinct CDR3 sequences; approximately 12% occur once, and the top ten carry over 2%. The starting material was PBMCs, mostly from graft donor cells, obtained 360 days after TCRalphabeta/CD19-depleted stem cell transplant. These receptors came from a male patient between 5 and 17 years old who had a stem cell transplant for acute myeloid leukemia, so the T cells may come from the graft donor.

There are a few counts of this clonotype. This CDR3 is CASSPGQGDYEQYF. The CDR3 nucleotides are TGTGCCAGCAGCCCGGGACAGGGGGACTACGAGCAGTACTTC. The chain uses TRBV7-3 and TRBJ2-7, with 11 bases lining up with TRBD1. CDR3 length equals 14 residues. V trimming: 5 bases; J trimming: 3 bases; junction bases outside the gene matches: 3. The germline V gene has CDR1 SGHTA and CDR2 FQGTGA.

This clonotype showed up many times. This sequence joins TRBV29-1 and TRBJ2-2; D could derive from TRBD1 or TRBD2 (5 bases each). From germline, CDR1 is SQVTM and CDR2 ANQGSEA. CDR3 length: 11 amino acids. Trimming took off 3 bases at V and 7 bases at J, with 6 bases between the two ends. The CDR3 reads CSVERGGELFF. The CDR3 DNA is TGCAGCGTTGAGAGGGGCGGGGAGCTGTTTTTT.

This chain uses TRBV12-3 or TRBV12-4 with TRBJ2-7; 11 bases are shared with TRBD2. With 3 bases clipped from V and 4 bases from J, the junction kept 8 bases outside the gene matches. This CDR3 region has 16 residues. The CDR3 region has the DNA TGTGCCAGCAGTTTTACCGGGACTAGCGGCTCTTACGAGCAGTACTTC. This sequence encodes CASSFTGTSGSYEQYF.

This clonotype was seen a handful of times. One junction end disagrees with the germline gene, perhaps due to a read error. This rearrangement joins TRBV5-8 to TRBJ1-5; TRBD1 is a possible D gene (5 bases). The CDR3 extends over 15 amino acids. Germline-derived CDR1 and CDR2 are SGHTS and YDEGEE. CDR3 coding DNA: TGTGCCAGCACCTTGGGGGAGAGGTTCAATCAGCCCCAGCATTTT. Translation: CASTLGERFNQPQHF. The whole variable domain, remainder taken from reference TRBV5-8 and TRBJ1-5, is EAGVTQSPTHLIKTRGQQATLRCSPISGHTSVYWYQQALGLGLQFLLWYDEGEERNRGNFPPRFSGRQFPNYSSELNVNALELEDSALYLCASTLGERFNQPQHFGDGTRLSIL.

CDR3 in amino acids: CATSGTSGILYNEQFF. The CDR3 region has the DNA TGTGCCACCAGTGGTACTAGCGGGATACTCTACAATGAGCAGTTCTTC. This rearrangement joins TRBV24-1 to TRBJ2-1; the match to TRBD2 covers 10 bases. Germline values: CDR1 KGHDR, CDR2 SFDVKD. The V gene end was trimmed by 5 bases and the J gene end by 3 bases; junction bases not matched to a gene: 6. The length of the CDR3 is 16 residues.

The V and J genes are TRBV12-3 or TRBV12-4 and TRBJ2-1; weak D call: TRBD2 (5 bases). Trimming removed 4 bases at V and 4 bases at J, with 17 bases between. The CDR3 has 16 amino acids. In nucleotides, the CDR3 is TGTGCCAGCAGTTACTCTTTAATAGCGTATTACAATGAGCAGTTCTTC. Translation: CASSYSLIAYYNEQFF.

This clonotype has a handful of counts. V gene TRBV29-1 combines with J gene TRBJ2-1, with 11 bases aligning to TRBD2. The CDR3 runs 20 residues. Germline-derived CDR1 and CDR2 are SQVTM and ANQGSEA. Trimming cost V 6 bases and J 5 bases; bases outside gene matches: 24. CDR3 protein: CSVPKLLWLAGGSLDNEQFF. The CDR3 nucleotides are TGCAGCGTACCTAAACTTCTGTGGCTAGCGGGAGGATCCCTTGACAATGAGCAGTTCTTC.